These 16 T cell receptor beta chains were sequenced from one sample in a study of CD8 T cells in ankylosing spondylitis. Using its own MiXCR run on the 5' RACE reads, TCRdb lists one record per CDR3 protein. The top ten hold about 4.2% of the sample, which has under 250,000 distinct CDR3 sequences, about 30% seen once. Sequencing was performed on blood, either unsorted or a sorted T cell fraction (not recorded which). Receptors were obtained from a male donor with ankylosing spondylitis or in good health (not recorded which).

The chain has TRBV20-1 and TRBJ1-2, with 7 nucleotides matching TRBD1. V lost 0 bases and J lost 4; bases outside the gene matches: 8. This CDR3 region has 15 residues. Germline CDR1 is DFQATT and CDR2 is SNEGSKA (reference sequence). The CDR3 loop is CSARDTGVKGYGYTF. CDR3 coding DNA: TGCAGTGCTAGAGACACAGGGGTTAAGGGCTATGGCTACACCTTC.

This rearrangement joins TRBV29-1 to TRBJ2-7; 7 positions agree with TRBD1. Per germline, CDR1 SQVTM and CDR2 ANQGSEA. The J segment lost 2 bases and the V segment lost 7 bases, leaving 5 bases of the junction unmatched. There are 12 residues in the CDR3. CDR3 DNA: TGCAGCGCCCTCAGGGGGACCTACGAGCAGTACTTC. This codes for CSALRGTYEQYF.

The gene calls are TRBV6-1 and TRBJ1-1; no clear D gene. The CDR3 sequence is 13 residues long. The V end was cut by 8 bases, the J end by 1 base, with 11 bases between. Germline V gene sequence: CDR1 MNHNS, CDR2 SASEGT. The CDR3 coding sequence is TGTGCCAGCGGAGAGGGTCGGAACACTGAAGCTTTCTTT. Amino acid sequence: CASGEGRNTEAFF.

CDR3 sequence: CASSLGPSGANVLTF. The CDR3 bases are TGCGCCAGCAGCTTGGGTCCCTCTGGGGCCAACGTCCTGACTTTC. The V gene is TRBV5-1, the J gene TRBJ2-6; D not resolved. This CDR3 is built from 15 residues. V shed 0 bases and J shed 0 bases, with 4 bases lying between them. Germline V gene sequence: CDR1 SGHRS, CDR2 YFSETQ.

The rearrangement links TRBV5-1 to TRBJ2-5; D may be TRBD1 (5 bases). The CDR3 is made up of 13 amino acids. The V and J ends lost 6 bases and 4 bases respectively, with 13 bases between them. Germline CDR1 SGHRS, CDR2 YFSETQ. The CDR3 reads CASTTGRGETQYF. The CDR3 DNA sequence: TGCGCCAGCACAACCGGTAGGGGAGAGACCCAGTACTTC.

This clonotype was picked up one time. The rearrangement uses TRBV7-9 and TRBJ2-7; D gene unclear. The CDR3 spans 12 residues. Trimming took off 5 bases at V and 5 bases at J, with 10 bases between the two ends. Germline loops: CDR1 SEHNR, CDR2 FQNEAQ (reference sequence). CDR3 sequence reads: CASSEGHNEQYF. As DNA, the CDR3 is TGTGCCAGCAGCGAAGGGCACAACGAGCAGTACTTC.

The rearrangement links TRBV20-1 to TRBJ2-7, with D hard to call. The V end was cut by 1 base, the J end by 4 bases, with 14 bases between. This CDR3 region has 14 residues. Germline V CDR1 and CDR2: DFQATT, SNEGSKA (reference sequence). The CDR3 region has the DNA TGCAGTGCTAGAGCATCAAGGCGCTTATACGAGCAGTACTTC. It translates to CSARASRRLYEQYF.

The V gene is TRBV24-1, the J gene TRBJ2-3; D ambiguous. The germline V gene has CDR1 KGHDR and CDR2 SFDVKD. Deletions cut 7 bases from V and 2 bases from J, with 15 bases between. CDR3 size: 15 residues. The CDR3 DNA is TGTGCCACCAGACCGGGCCGTCCCCCCACAGATACGCAGTATTTT. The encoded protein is CATRPGRPPTDTQYF.

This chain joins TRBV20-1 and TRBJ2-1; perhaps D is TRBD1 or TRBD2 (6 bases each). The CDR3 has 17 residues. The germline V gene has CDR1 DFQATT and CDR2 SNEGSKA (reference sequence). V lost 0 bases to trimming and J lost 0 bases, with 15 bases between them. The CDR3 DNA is TGCAGTGCTAGAGACTGGGGGGCGCCGAGCTCCTACAATGAGCAGTTCTTC. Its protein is CSARDWGAPSSYNEQFF.

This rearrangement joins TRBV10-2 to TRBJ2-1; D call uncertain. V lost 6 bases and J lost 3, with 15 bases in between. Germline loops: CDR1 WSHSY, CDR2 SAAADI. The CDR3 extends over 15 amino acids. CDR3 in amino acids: CASRDEAANYNEQFF. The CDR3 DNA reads TGCGCCAGCAGGGATGAGGCGGCCAACTACAATGAGCAGTTCTTC.

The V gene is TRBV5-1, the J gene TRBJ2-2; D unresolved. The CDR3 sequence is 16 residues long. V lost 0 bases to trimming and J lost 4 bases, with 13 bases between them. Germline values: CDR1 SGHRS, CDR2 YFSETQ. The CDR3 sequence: CASSLASDLITGELFF. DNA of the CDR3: TGCGCCAGCAGCTTGGCTTCGGATTTGATCACCGGGGAGCTGTTTTTT.

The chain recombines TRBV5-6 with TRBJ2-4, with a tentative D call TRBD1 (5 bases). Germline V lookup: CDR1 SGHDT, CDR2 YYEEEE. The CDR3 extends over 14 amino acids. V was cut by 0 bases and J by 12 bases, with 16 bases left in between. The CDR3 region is CASSLGGSPFGQYF. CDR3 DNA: TGTGCCAGCAGCTTGGGGGGCAGCCCCTTCGGTCAGTACTTC.

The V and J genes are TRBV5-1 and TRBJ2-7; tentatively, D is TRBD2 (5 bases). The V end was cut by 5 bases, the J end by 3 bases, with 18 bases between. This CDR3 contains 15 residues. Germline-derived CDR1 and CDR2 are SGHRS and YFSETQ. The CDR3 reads CASSNGRGALYEQYF. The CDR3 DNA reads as TGCGCCAGCAGTAATGGACGGGGAGCCCTCTACGAGCAGTACTTC.

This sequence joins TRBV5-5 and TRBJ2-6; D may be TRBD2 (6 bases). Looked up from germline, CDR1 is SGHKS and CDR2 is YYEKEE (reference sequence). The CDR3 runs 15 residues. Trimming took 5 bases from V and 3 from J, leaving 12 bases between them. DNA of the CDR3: TGTGCCAGCAGAATGGAGGGATTTGGGGCCAACGTCCTGACTTTC. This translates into CASRMEGFGANVLTF. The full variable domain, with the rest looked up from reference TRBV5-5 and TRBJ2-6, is DAGVTQSPTHLIKTRGQQVTLRCSPISGHKSVSWYQQVLGQGPQFIFQYYEKEERGRGNFPDRFSARQFPNYSSELNVNALLLGDSALYLCASRMEGFGANVLTFGAGSRLTVL.

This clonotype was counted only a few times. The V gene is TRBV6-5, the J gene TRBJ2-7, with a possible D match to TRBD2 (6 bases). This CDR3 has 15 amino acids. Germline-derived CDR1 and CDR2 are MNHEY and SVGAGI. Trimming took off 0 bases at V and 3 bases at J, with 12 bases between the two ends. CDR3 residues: CASSYSTQEGYEQYF. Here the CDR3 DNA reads TGTGCCAGCAGTTACTCGACCCAGGAGGGCTACGAGCAGTACTTC.

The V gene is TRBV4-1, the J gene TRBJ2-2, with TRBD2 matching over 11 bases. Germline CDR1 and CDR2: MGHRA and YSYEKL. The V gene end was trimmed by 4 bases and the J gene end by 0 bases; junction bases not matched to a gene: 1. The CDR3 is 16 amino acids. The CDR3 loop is CASSPGLAANTGELFF. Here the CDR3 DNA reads TGCGCCAGCAGCCCGGGACTAGCGGCGAACACCGGGGAGCTGTTTTTT.